Presented here are 13 T cell receptor beta chains from one specimen sequenced in a study of blood T cell repertoires in COVID-19. Data came from immunoSEQ multiplex PCR; TCRdb stores just in-frame clones and leaves some out. In the table there are about 130,000 clones, around 81% of which are singletons. What was sequenced was peripheral blood. These receptors originate from a human donor in a cohort sampled during active COVID-19.

The chain recombines TRBV7-8 with TRBJ2-7; 9 bases map to TRBD2. The CDR3 runs to 16 residues. The germline gives CDR1 SGHVS, CDR2 FQNEAQ. J lost 3 bases, V lost 1 base, and 7 bases had no gene match. As DNA, the CDR3 is TGTGCCAGCAGCTTAGGGGGCGGGGGGGCCAGCTACGAGCAGTACTTC. As protein: CASSLGGGGASYEQYF.

In its sample, this clone was seen a few times. The chain is built from TRBV11-2 and TRBJ1-3, with a possible D match to TRBD1 (5 bases). The length of the CDR3 is 16 residues. Germline CDR1 SGHAT, CDR2 FQNNGV. Trimming left V 5 bases short and J 0 bases short, with 14 bases between. CDR3 region: CASSPWTPSSGNTIYF. CDR3 nucleotide sequence: TGTGCCAGCAGCCCATGGACACCGAGCTCTGGAAACACCATATATTTT.

The chain recombines TRBV6-5 with TRBJ2-5, with D maybe TRBD2 (5 bases). V lost 6 bases to trimming and J lost 1 base, with 12 bases between them. The germline V gene encodes CDR1 MNHEY and CDR2 SVGAGI. This CDR3 is built from 14 residues. The CDR3 sequence is CASRRVVGQETQYF. CDR3 coding DNA: TGTGCCAGCAGGCGGGTAGTAGGCCAAGAGACCCAGTACTTC.

This chain connects TRBV10-2 to TRBJ1-1; TRBD1 is a possible D gene (6 bases). Per germline, CDR1 WSHSY and CDR2 SAAADI. V lost 4 bases to trimming and J lost 0 bases, with 12 bases between them. The CDR3 consists of 15 residues. The CDR3 DNA follows: TGCGCCAGCAGTGTAGGCAGGGGACTGAACACTGAAGCTTTCTTT. Translating it yields CASSVGRGLNTEAFF.

The rearrangement links TRBV29-1 to TRBJ1-1, with D hard to call. Germline assignment: CDR1 SQVTM and CDR2 ANQGSEA. This CDR3 has 16 residues. The germline V and J ends were trimmed by 1 base and 1 base, with 16 bases remaining between them. Written as DNA, the CDR3 is TGCAGCGTTGAAGGGGCGGGTGACCGTCGGAACACTGAAGCTTTCTTT. This codes for CSVEGAGDRRNTEAFF.

The rearrangement joins TRBV6-6 to TRBJ1-4, with unresolved D. Trimming removed 11 bases at V and 4 bases at J, with 23 bases between. CDR3 length: 16 residues. Germline CDR1 is MNHNY and CDR2 is SVGAGI (reference sequence). CDR3 amino acids: CAEGWIVDRGNEKLFF. In DNA form, the CDR3 reads TGTGCCGAAGGATGGATAGTGGATCGGGGTAATGAAAAACTGTTTTTT.

This chain connects TRBV29-1 to TRBJ2-2, with a tentative D call TRBD1 (6 bases). Germline loops: CDR1 SQVTM, CDR2 ANQGSEA. The V and J ends lost 7 bases and 3 bases respectively, with 6 bases between them. The CDR3 contains 11 residues. CDR3: CSAGDTGELFF. The CDR3 DNA is TGCAGCGCAGGGGACACCGGGGAGCTGTTTTTT.

This clone has only a few counts. This sequence joins TRBV20-1 and TRBJ2-1; D gene ambiguous. This CDR3 contains 14 residues. The germline V gene encodes CDR1 DFQATT and CDR2 SNEGSKA (reference sequence). V dropped 3 bases and J dropped 5 bases, with 14 bases sitting between them. CDR3 sequence reads: CSASGQYRDNEQFF. Written as DNA, the CDR3 is TGCAGTGCTAGTGGGCAGTACCGTGACAATGAGCAGTTCTTC.

The chain has TRBV27 and TRBJ2-7; no firm D call. The V gene's germline CDR1 is MNHEY and CDR2 SMNVEV (reference sequence). The CDR3 consists of 14 residues. V was cut by 5 bases and J by 3 bases, with 14 bases left in between. The DNA of the CDR3 is TGTGCCAGCAGTCCTATGCGTCCAGGCTACGAGCAGTACTTC. It translates to CASSPMRPGYEQYF.

The gene calls are TRBV19 and TRBJ1-2, with a possible D match to TRBD1 (5 bases). This CDR3 contains 13 residues. V gave up 6 bases and J gave up 5 bases, with 13 bases separating them. CDR1 LNHDA and CDR2 SQIVND come from the germline V gene (reference sequence). The CDR3 sequence is CASSPAGNYGYTF. DNA of the CDR3: TGTGCCAGTAGCCCCGCAGGGAATTATGGCTACACCTTC.

This chain connects TRBV7-9 to TRBJ2-3, with TRBD1 as a possible D gene (8 bases). This CDR3 contains 16 residues. V lost 5 bases and J lost 2, with 17 bases in between. Germline CDR1 SEHNR, CDR2 FQNEAQ (reference sequence). The CDR3, as DNA: TGTGCCAGCAGCCCCTACAGGGGGAGGGACACAGATACGCAGTATTTT. Translation: CASSPYRGRDTDTQYF.

The sample holds many counts of this clone. This rearrangement joins TRBV5-1 to TRBJ2-6, with 7 bases aligning to TRBD1. The length of the CDR3 is 15 residues. Germline values: CDR1 SGHRS, CDR2 YFSETQ. Trimming took 4 bases from V and 1 from J; bases not matched to a gene: 2. The CDR3 here is CASSEGQSGANVLTF. The CDR3 nucleotides are TGCGCCAGCAGCGAGGGACAGTCTGGGGCCAACGTCCTGACTTTC.

The genes are TRBV9 and TRBJ2-3; D is perhaps TRBD2 (6 bases). Trimming removed 2 bases from V and 7 bases from J, with 17 bases in between. Germline lookup yields CDR1 SGDLS and CDR2 YYNGEE. This CDR3 comprises 15 residues. This chain's CDR3 is CASSVVEASDHTQYF. In nucleotides, the CDR3 is TGTGCCAGCAGCGTTGTGGAGGCTAGCGACCATACGCAGTATTTT. The variable domain in full, completed from reference TRBV9 and TRBJ2-3, reads DSGVTQTPKHLITATGQRVTLRCSPRSGDLSVYWYQQSLDQGLQFLIQYYNGEERAKGNILERFSAQQFPDLHSELNLSSLELGDSALYFCASSVVEASDHTQYFGPGTRLTVL.